The rows below give T cell receptor beta chains drawn from one sample of a study of blood T cell repertoires in COVID-19. Method: immunoSEQ multiplex PCR; TCRdb's copy keeps in-frame clones and lacks some. The table shows about 360,000 clones, with around nine tenths occurring only once. What was sequenced was peripheral blood. These receptors came from an older woman with COVID-19, enrolled during active disease. Each CDR3 is given with its conserved first and last residue. Fields, in order: V gene, CDR3 protein.

v_call: TRBV29-1
cdr3_aa: CSAAQGNNEKLFF

v_call: TRBV27
cdr3_aa: CASSFQGQGRGYTF

v_call: TRBV7-9
cdr3_aa: CASSLGTGPNTEAFF

v_call: TRBV6-5
cdr3_aa: CASSYPDRAGYTF

v_call: TRBV6-2/TRBV6-3
cdr3_aa: CASSPPTMEETQYF

v_call: TRBV3-1/TRBV3-2
cdr3_aa: CASSHGRNTEAFF

v_call: TRBV7-3
cdr3_aa: CASSATGANTEAFF

v_call: TRBV30
cdr3_aa: CAWSPGNGEKLFF

v_call: TRBV15
cdr3_aa: CATSRERTGIYEQYF

v_call: TRBV5-1
cdr3_aa: CASSLGSTGGADTQYF

v_call: TRBV6-1
cdr3_aa: CASREGGREAFF

v_call: TRBV7-9
cdr3_aa: CASSYIGVGDTEAFF

v_call: TRBV7-6
cdr3_aa: CASSLGQSGNQPQHF

v_call: TRBV12-3/TRBV12-4
cdr3_aa: CASRGTGAPEAFF

v_call: TRBV6-5
cdr3_aa: CASKTTAAPYTEAFF

v_call: TRBV5-1
cdr3_aa: CASSLFSDTQYF

v_call: TRBV4-2
cdr3_aa: CASSQRQGVGEKLFF

v_call: TRBV6-2/TRBV6-3
cdr3_aa: CASSLTLATYEQYF

v_call: TRBV7-2
cdr3_aa: CASSLGPPSGGYEQYF

v_call: TRBV7-9
cdr3_aa: CASSWTGGEGYGYTF

v_call: TRBV10-3
cdr3_aa: CAISESAGETDTQYF

v_call: TRBV9
cdr3_aa: CASSVDRGKNTIYF

v_call: TRBV7-9
cdr3_aa: CASSFPRANRLHQETQYF

v_call: TRBV10-1
cdr3_aa: CASREDRVGYQPQHF

v_call: TRBV4-3
cdr3_aa: CASSPLAGGYEQYF

v_call: TRBV19
cdr3_aa: CASSIESGVGNQPQHF

v_call: TRBV30
cdr3_aa: CAWSRGTSGGYNEQFF

v_call: TRBV6-8
cdr3_aa: CASSYEDRGLPEAFF